This TCR beta chain stems from a study of blood T cells in healthy people across ages. Points on this clonotype: As yet, its antigen is unknown.

Trimming shortened V by 7 bases and J by 5 bases, and 20 bases separated the two germline ends. The length of the CDR3 is 15 residues. The germline CDR1 and CDR2 sequences are SEHNR and FQNEAQ (reference sequence). A second PCR of roughly 7 to 11 cycles used a sample-barcoded 5' primer and a J-beta primer mix. Per sample, CDR3-containing paired-end reads numbered at least 3 million. MiXCR was run by TCRdb on the 5' RACE reads, yielding one entry per CDR3 protein. The sample lists about 840,000 distinct CDR3 sequences, roughly 28% occurring once. Study findings and constraints: In long-lived donors, naive CD4+ cell counts and diversity exceeded those of aged donors.

Separately, the same data were catalogued under a study of T cells of mothers and their children.

Sequencing was carried out using blood. The TCR comes from a woman in her thirties or forties in good health. The genes are TRBV7-9 and TRBJ1-1, with unresolved D. The CDR3 reads CASTYIQALGTEAFF. CDR3 coding DNA: TGTGCCAGCACCTATATTCAGGCCCTAGGGACTGAAGCTTTCTTT.